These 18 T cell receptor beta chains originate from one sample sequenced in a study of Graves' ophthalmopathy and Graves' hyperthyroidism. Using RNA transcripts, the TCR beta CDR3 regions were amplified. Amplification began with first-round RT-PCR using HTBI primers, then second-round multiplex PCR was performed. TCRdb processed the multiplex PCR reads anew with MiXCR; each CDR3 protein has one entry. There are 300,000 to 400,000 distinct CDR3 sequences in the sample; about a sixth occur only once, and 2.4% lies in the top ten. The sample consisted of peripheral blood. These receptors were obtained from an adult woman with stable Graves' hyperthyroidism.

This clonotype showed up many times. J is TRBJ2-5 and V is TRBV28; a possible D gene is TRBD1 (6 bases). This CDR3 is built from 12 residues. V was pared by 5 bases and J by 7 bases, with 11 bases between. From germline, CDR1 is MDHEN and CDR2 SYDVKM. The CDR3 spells CASSRDIGTQYF. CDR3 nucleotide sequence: TGTGCCAGCAGTAGGGACATCGGGACCCAGTACTTC.

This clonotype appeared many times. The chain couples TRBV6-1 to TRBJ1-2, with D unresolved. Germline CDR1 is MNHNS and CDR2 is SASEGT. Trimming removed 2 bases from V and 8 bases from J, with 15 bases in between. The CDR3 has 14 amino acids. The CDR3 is CASSETSGVGGYTF. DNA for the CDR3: TGTGCCAGCAGTGAAACTTCGGGCGTTGGGGGCTACACCTTC.

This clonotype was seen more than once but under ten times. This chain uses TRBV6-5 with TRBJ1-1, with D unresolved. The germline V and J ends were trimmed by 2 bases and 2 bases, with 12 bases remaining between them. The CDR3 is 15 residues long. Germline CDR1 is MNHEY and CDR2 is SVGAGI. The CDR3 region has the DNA TGTGCCAGCAGTTACCTTTATGGGGTTAACACTGAAGCTTTCTTT. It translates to CASSYLYGVNTEAFF.

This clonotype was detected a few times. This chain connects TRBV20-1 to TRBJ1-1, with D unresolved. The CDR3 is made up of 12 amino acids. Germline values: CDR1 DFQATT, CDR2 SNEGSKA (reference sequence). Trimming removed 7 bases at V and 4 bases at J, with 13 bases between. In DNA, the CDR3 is TGCAGTGTTGGTGGGAGGGTCACTGAAGCTTTCTTT. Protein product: CSVGGRVTEAFF.

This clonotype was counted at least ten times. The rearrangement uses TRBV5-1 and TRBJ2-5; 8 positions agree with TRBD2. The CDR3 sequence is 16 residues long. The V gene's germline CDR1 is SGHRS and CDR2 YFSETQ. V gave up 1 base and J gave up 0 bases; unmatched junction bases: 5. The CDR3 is CASSLRTSGDQETQYF. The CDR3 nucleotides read TGCGCCAGCAGCTTGAGAACTAGCGGAGACCAAGAGACCCAGTACTTC.

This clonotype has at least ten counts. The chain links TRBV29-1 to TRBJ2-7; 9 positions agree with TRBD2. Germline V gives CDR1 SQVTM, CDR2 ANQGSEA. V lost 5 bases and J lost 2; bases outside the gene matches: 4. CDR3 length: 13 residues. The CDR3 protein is CSVRTSEAYEQYF. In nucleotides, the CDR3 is TGCAGCGTTAGGACTAGCGAGGCCTACGAGCAGTACTTC.

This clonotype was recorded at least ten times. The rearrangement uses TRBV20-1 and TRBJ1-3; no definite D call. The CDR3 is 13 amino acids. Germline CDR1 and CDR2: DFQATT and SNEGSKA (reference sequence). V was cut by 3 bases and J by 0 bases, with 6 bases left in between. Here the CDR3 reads CSASPYSGNTIYF. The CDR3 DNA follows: TGCAGTGCTAGCCCCTACTCTGGAAACACCATATATTTT.

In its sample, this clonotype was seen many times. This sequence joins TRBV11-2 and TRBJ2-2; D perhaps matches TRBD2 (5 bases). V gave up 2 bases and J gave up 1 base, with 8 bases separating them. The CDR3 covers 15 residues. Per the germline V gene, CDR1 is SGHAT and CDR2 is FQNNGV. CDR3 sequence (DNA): TGTGCCAGCAGCTTACACGGGAAGAACACCGGGGAGCTGTTTTTT. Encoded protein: CASSLHGKNTGELFF.

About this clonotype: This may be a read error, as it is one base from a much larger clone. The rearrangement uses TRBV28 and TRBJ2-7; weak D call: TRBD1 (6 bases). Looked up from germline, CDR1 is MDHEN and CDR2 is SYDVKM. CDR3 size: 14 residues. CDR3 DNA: TGTCCCAGCAGTTTAACAGGGTTCCCCAGGGAGCAGTACTTC. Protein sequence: CPSSLTGFPREQYF. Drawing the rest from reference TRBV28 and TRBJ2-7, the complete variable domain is DVKVTQSSRYLVKRTGEKVFLECVQDMDHENMFWYRQDPGLGLRLIYFSYDVKMKEKGDIPEGYSVSREKKERFSLILESASTNQTSMYLCPSSLTGFPREQYFGPGTRLTVT.

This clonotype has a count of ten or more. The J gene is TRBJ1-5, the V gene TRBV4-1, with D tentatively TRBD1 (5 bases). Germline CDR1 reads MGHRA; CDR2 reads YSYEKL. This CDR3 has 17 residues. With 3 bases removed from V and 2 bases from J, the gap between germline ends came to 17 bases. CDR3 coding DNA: TGCGCCAGCAGCCAGGGCACCGGGGGTGGAGGCAATCAGCCCCAGCATTTT. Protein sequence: CASSQGTGGGGNQPQHF.

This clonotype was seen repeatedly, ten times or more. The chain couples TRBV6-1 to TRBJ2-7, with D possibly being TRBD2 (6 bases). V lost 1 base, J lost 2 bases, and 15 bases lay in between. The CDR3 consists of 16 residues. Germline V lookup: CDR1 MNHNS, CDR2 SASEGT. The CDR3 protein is CASSEGEAGGAYEQYF. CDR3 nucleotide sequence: TGTGCCAGCAGTGAAGGGGAGGCTGGGGGAGCCTACGAGCAGTACTTC.

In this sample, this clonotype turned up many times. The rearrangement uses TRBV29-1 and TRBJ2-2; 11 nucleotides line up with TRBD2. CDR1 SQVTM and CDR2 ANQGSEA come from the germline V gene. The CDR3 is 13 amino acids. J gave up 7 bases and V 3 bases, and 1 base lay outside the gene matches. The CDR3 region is CSVDTSGSGELFF. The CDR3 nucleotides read TGCAGCGTTGATACTAGCGGGAGCGGGGAGCTGTTTTTT.

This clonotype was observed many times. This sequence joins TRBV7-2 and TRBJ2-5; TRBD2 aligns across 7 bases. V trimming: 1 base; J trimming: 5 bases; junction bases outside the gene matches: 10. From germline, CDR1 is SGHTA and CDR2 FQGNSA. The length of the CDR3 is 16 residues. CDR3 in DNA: TGTGCCAGCAGCTTAGAGATAGATGTGGGAGGGGAGACCCAGTACTTC. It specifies CASSLEIDVGGETQYF. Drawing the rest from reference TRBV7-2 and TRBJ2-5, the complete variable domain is GAGVSQSPSNKVTEKGKDVELRCDPISGHTALYWYRQSLGQGLEFLIYFQGNSAPDKSGLPSDRFSAERTGGSVSTLTIQRTQQEDSAVYLCASSLEIDVGGETQYFGPGTRLLVL.

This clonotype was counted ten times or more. The CDR3 region is CASSLTSGRTYEQYF. The CDR3 coding sequence is TGCGCCAGCAGCCTCACTAGCGGAAGAACCTACGAGCAGTACTTC. The chain employs TRBV5-1 and TRBJ2-7, with TRBD2 identical over 8 bases. The CDR3 contains 15 residues. Germline assignment: CDR1 SGHRS and CDR2 YFSETQ. The V gene end was trimmed by 4 bases and the J gene end by 2 bases; junction bases not matched to a gene: 8. Together with reference TRBV5-1 and TRBJ2-7, the CDR3 gives the full variable domain: KAGVTQTPRYLIKTRGQQVTLSCSPISGHRSVSWYQQTPGQGLQFLFEYFSETQRNKGNFPGRFSGRQFSNSRSEMNVSTLELGDSALYLCASSLTSGRTYEQYFGPGTRLTVT.

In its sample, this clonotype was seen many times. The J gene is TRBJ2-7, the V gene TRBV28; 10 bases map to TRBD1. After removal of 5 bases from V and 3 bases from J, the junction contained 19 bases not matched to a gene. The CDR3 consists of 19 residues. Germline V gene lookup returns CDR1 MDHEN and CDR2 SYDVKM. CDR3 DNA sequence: TGTGCCAGCAGTCAATATGACAGGGGGCGACTAATGAAAGGCTACGAGCAGTACTTC. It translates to CASSQYDRGRLMKGYEQYF. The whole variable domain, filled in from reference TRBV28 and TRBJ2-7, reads DVKVTQSSRYLVKRTGEKVFLECVQDMDHENMFWYRQDPGLGLRLIYFSYDVKMKEKGDIPEGYSVSREKKERFSLILESASTNQTSMYLCASSQYDRGRLMKGYEQYFGPGTRLTVT.

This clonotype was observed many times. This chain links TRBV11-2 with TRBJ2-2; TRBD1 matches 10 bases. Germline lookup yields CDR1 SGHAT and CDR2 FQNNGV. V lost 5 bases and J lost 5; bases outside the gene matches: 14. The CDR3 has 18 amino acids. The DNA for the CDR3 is TGTGCCAGCAGCCTCAGGCCGAGGGGACAGGGGTATACCGGGGAGCTGTTTTTT. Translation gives CASSLRPRGQGYTGELFF.

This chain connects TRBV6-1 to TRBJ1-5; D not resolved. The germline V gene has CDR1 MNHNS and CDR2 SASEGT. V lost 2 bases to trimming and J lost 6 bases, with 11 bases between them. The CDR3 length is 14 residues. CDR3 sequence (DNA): TGTGCCAGCAGTGAATACCAAACCGGTCAGCCCCAGCATTTT. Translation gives CASSEYQTGQPQHF.

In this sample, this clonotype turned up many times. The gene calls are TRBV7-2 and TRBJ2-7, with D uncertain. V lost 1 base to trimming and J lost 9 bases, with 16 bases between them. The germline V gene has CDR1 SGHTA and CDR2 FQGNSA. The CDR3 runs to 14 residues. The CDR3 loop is CASSLGASYAGQYF. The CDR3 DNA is TGTGCCAGCAGCTTAGGCGCTTCCTACGCCGGGCAGTACTTC.